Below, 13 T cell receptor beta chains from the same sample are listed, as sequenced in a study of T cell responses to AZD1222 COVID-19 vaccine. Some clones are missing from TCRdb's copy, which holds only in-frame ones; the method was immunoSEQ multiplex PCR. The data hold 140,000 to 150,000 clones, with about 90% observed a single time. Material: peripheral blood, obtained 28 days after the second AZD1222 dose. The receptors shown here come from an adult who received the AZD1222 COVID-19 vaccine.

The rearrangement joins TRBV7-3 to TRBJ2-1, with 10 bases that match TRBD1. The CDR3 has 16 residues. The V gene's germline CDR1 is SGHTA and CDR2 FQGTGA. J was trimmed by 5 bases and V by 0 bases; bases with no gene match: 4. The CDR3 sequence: CASSLTLGQGDNEQFF. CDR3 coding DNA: TGTGCCAGCAGCTTAACGTTAGGACAGGGGGACAATGAGCAGTTCTTC. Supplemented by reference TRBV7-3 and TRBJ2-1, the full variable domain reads GAGVSQTPSNKVTEKGKYVELRCDPISGHTALYWYRQSLGQGPEFLIYFQGTGAADDSGLPNDRFFAVRPEGSVSTLKIQRTERGDSAVYLCASSLTLGQGDNEQFFGPGTRLTVL.

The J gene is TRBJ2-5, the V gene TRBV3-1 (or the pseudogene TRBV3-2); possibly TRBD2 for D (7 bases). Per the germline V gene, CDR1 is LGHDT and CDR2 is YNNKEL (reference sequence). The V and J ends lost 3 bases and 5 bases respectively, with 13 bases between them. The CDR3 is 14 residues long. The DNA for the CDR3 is TGTGCCAGCAGCCAGGGGGGGCGGGCGGAGACCCAGTACTTC. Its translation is CASSQGGRAETQYF.

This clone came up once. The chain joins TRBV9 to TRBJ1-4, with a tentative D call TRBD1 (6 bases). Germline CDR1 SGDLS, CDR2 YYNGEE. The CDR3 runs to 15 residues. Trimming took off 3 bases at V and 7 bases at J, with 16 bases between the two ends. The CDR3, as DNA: TGTGCCAGCAGCGAACCACAGGGACTGGGTGAAAAACTGTTTTTT. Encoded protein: CASSEPQGLGEKLFF.

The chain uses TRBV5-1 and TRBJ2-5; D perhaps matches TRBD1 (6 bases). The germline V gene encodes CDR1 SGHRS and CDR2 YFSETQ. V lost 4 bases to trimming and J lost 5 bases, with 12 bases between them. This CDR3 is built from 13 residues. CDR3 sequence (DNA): TGCGCCAGCAGCCCAGGGGTGATGGAGACCCAGTACTTC. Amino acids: CASSPGVMETQYF. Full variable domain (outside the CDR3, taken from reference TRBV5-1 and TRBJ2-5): KAGVTQTPRYLIKTRGQQVTLSCSPISGHRSVSWYQQTPGQGLQFLFEYFSETQRNKGNFPGRFSGRQFSNSRSEMNVSTLELGDSALYLCASSPGVMETQYFGPGTRLLVL.

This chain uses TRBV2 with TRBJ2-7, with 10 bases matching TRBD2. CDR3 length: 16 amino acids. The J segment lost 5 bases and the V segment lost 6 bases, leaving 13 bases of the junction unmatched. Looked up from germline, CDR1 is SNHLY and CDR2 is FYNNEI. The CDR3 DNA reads TGTGCCAGCAGGAAAACTATAGCGGGGGGAAGCCACGAGCAGTACTTC. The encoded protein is CASRKTIAGGSHEQYF.

The DNA for the CDR3 is TGTGCCAGCAGTTTAGAAGGGCTGGGCAATCAGCCCCAGCATTTT. Translating it yields CASSLEGLGNQPQHF. V usage is TRBV28 and J usage is TRBJ1-5, with unresolved D. V was shortened by 2 bases and J by 2 bases, with 10 bases between the two germline ends. Looked up from germline, CDR1 is MDHEN and CDR2 is SYDVKM. This CDR3 contains 15 residues.

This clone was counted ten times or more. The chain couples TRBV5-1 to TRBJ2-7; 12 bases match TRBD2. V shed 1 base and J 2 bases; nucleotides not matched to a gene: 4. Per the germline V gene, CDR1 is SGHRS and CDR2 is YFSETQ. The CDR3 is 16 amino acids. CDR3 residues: CASSLLAGGLTYEQYF. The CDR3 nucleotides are TGCGCCAGCAGCTTGCTAGCGGGAGGGTTAACCTACGAGCAGTACTTC.

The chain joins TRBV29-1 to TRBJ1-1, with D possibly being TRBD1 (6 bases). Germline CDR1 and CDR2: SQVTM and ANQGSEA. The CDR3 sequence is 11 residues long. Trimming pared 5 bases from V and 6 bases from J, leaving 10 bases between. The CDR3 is CSVIEGAEAFF. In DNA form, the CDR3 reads TGCAGCGTTATTGAGGGGGCTGAAGCTTTCTTT.

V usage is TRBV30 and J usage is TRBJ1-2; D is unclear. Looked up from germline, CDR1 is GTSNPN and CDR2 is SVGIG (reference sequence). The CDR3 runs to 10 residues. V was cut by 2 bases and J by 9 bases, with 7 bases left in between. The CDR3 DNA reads TGTGCCTGGAGTCAGGCAAGCTACACCTTC. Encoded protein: CAWSQASYTF.

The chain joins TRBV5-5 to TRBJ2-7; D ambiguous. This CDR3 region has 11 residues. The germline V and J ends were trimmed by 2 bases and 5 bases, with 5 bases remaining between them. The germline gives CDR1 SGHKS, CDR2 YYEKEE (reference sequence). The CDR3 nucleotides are TGTGCCAGCAGCTTAATCCACGAGCAGTACTTC. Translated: CASSLIHEQYF.

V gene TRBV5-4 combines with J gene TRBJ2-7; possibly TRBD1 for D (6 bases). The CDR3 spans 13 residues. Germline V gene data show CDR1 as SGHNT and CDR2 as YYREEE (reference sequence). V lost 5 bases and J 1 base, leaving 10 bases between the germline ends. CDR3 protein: CASSPDRSYEQYF. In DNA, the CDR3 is TGTGCCAGCAGTCCGGACAGATCCTACGAGCAGTACTTC.

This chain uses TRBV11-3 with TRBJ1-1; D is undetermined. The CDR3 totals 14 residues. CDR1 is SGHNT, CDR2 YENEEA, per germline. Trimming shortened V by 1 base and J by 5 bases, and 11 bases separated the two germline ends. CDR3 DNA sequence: TGTGCCAGCAGCTTAGTGGAGGGCGGGACTGAAGCTTTCTTT. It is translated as CASSLVEGGTEAFF.

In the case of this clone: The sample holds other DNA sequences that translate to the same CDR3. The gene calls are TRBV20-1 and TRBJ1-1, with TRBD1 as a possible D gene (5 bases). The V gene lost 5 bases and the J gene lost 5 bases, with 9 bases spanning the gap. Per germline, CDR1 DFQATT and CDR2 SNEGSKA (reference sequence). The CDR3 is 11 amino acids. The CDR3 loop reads CSARGGTEAFF. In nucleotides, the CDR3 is TGCAGTGCTCGTGGGGGAACTGAAGCTTTCTTT.